A selection of T cell receptor beta chains follows, all from one sample in a study of OX40 agonist ivuxolimab in advanced cancers. Clones were read by immunoSEQ multiplex PCR, and TCRdb kept only the in-frame ones, dropping some. Here the sample spans fewer than 130,000 clones, about 92% being singletons. The source material was CD4+ or CD8+ T cells sorted from blood, sampled in a trial of the OX40 agonist ivuxolimab. The receptors derive from an adult with an advanced solid tumor such as melanoma, head and neck, liver or kidney cancer. Both conserved end residues are part of each CDR3. Each record gives: V gene, clone size, D gene, J gene, CDR3 DNA, CDR3 protein. D genes are given only for firm matches. Clone size, where shown, is once, few, many, or a class for clones that have expanded.

TRBV27	-	-	TRBJ1-1	TGTGCCAGCAGTTTATTTCCGGGAAGGAACACTGAAGCTTTCTTT	CASSLFPGRNTEAFF
TRBV7-9	once	-	TRBJ1-1	TGTGCCAGCAGGGTTGGACAGAACACTGAAGCTTTCTTT	CASRVGQNTEAFF
TRBV14	-	-	TRBJ2-7	TGTGCCAGCAGCCAAGTTCTGTACGAGCAGTACTTC	CASSQVLYEQYF
TRBV4-2	-	TRBD1	TRBJ1-2	TGTGCCAGCAGCCCGTACCGGGGACAGAACTATGGCTACACCTTC	CASSPYRGQNYGYTF
TRBV19	-	-	TRBJ1-1	TGTGCCAGTAGTATCCAGGGGTTGAACACTGAAGCTTTCTTT	CASSIQGLNTEAFF
TRBV15	-	-	TRBJ2-7	TGTGCCACCAGCAGAGTTTCGGGCGAGCAGTACTTC	CATSRVSGEQYF
TRBV30	-	-	TRBJ2-2	TGTGCCTGGAGGGGATCAACCGGGGAGCTGTTTTTT	CAWRGSTGELFF
TRBV5-4	-	TRBD1	TRBJ2-2	TGTGCCAGCAGCTTGAAACAGGGGATTCAGGGGGAGCTGTTTTTT	CASSLKQGIQGELFF
TRBV19	-	TRBD2	TRBJ2-4	TGTGCCAGTAGTATTAGAAGAATCCCCGGGGGGGCCACAGGAGGAAACATTCAGTACTTC	CASSIRRIPGGATGGNIQYF
TRBV28	-	-	TRBJ1-5	TGTGCCAGCAGTCTATACAATCAGCCCCAGCATTTT	CASSLYNQPQHF
TRBV10-3	-	-	TRBJ2-5	TGTGCCATCAGTGAGAGACAGAATCAAGAGACCCAGTACTTC	CAISERQNQETQYF
TRBV7-2	-	TRBD1	TRBJ1-1	TGTGCCAGCAGCACTGGGACAGGGACAACGAACACTGAAGCTTTCTTT	CASSTGTGTTNTEAFF
TRBV12-5	-	-	TRBJ1-2	TGTGCTAGTGGTTTGGACTTACGGGGGGCCTATGGCTACACCTTC	CASGLDLRGAYGYTF
TRBV4-3	-	-	TRBJ1-6	TGCGCCAGCAGCCAAGATTTTTCGAGTCCGGATACCTATAATTCACCCCTCCACTTT	CASSQDFSSPDTYNSPLHF
TRBV7-2	-	TRBD1	TRBJ2-7	TGTGCCAGCAGCCCACGGACAGGTGAAGAGCAGTACTTC	CASSPRTGEEQYF
TRBV5-6	-	-	TRBJ2-5	TGTGCCAGCAGCTTAATTGGCACAGAGACCCAGTACTTC	CASSLIGTETQYF
TRBV18	-	-	TRBJ2-5	TGTGCCAGCTCACCAACCGGAGAGACCCAGTACTTC	CASSPTGETQYF
TRBV6-5	few	-	TRBJ2-3	TGTGCCACCCTTAGTGATACAGATACGCAGTATTTT	CATLSDTDTQYF
TRBV2	-	-	TRBJ1-5	TGTGCCAGCAGTCGGGACTTGTGGGGGTATAGCAATCAGCCCCAGCATTTT	CASSRDLWGYSNQPQHF
TRBV5-4	-	TRBD2	TRBJ2-1	TGTGCCAGCAGCTTCGAGGGAGGGTTAGTAGATGAGCAGTTCTTC	CASSFEGGLVDEQFF
TRBV7-2	-	-	TRBJ1-1	TGTGCCAGCAGCTTAGTTCGGGGCGGCGGGGGTCTCGCCACTGAAGCTTTCTTT	CASSLVRGGGGLATEAFF
TRBV9	-	-	TRBJ1-1	TGTGCCAGCAGCGTATCGTCGGGAGAGGGGAGCACTGAAGCTTTCTTT	CASSVSSGEGSTEAFF
TRBV18	-	TRBD1	TRBJ1-1	TGTGCCAGCTCACGACAGGGACAGAGGAACACTGAAGCTTTCTTT	CASSRQGQRNTEAFF
TRBV6-5	-	-	TRBJ1-1	TGTGCCAGCAGTTACCTTAAACCGGGACAAACTGAAGCTTTCTTT	CASSYLKPGQTEAFF
TRBV4-2	-	-	TRBJ2-5	TGTGCCAGCAGACACGAGGAGACCCAGTACTTC	CASRHEETQYF
TRBV7-2	-	-	TRBJ1-5	TGTGCCAGCAGCTTAAAAACAGGGACGCATCAGCCCCAGCATTTT	CASSLKTGTHQPQHF
TRBV18	-	-	TRBJ1-1	TGTGCCAGCTCACCACGGGGGGCGGGGGACACTGAAGCTTTCTTT	CASSPRGAGDTEAFF
TRBV5-4	-	-	TRBJ2-2	TGTGCCAGCAGCTTGGAGTGGAACACCGGGGAGCTGTTTTTT	CASSLEWNTGELFF
TRBV28	-	-	TRBJ1-6	TGTGCCAGCAGTGCCCCCGGGGGTCGGGATTCACCCCTCCACTTT	CASSAPGGRDSPLHF
TRBV9	-	TRBD2	TRBJ2-5	TGTGCCAGCAGCGATTGGAGAGCGGGAGGGCCCGGAGAGACCCAGTACTTC	CASSDWRAGGPGETQYF
TRBV12-5	-	-	TRBJ2-4	TGTGCTAGTGGTTTGGCAGCGTATGGCAAAAACATTCAGTACTTC	CASGLAAYGKNIQYF
TRBV15	-	-	TRBJ1-5	TGTGCCACCAGCAGAGATAAGGGACTAAATCAGCCCCAGCATTTT	CATSRDKGLNQPQHF
TRBV29-1	-	-	TRBJ2-5	TGCAGCGTTGAAACGGGGTTTGAGACCCAGTACTTC	CSVETGFETQYF
TRBV6-5	-	TRBD2	TRBJ2-3	TGTGCCAGCAGTTACCGGACTAGCCGCACAGATACGCAGTATTTT	CASSYRTSRTDTQYF
TRBV6-6	-	-	TRBJ2-5	TGTGCTTCCAGTTACGGTAGTATGGAGACCCAGTACTTC	CASSYGSMETQYF
TRBV19	-	-	TRBJ2-3	TGTGCCAGTAGTCTGGGGGACTCAGATACGCAGTATTTT	CASSLGDSDTQYF
TRBV28	-	TRBD2	TRBJ2-1	TGTGCCAGCAGTTACGCCGGACTAGCCGCCTACAATGAGCAGTTCTTC	CASSYAGLAAYNEQFF
TRBV25-1	-	TRBD1	TRBJ1-2	TGTGCCAGCATGGACAGGGGGGATGGCTACACCTTC	CASMDRGDGYTF
TRBV4-3	once	-	TRBJ2-3	TGCGCCAGCAGCCAAGAAACGCTAGCGATAGACACGAATACGCAGTATTTT	CASSQETLAIDTNTQYF
TRBV6-1	-	TRBD1	TRBJ2-7	TGTGCCAGCAGTGGGACAGGGTACGAGCAGTACTTC	CASSGTGYEQYF
TRBV7-2	-	-	TRBJ1-4	TGTGCCAGCAGCTCCGGGGAACCGGGTGAAAAACTGTTTTTT	CASSSGEPGEKLFF
TRBV10-2	-	-	TRBJ2-7	TGCGCCAGCAGTGAGTCGATTAGTTCGGGGGCTTACGAGCAGTACTTC	CASSESISSGAYEQYF
TRBV10-3	-	TRBD1	TRBJ1-6	TGTGCCATCAGACCCTTTACCGGGACAGAAAATTCACCCCTCCACTTT	CAIRPFTGTENSPLHF
TRBV5-6	-	-	TRBJ2-5	TGTGCCAGCAGCTTGGAAACTAGGAAAGAGACCCAGTACTTC	CASSLETRKETQYF
TRBV2	-	-	TRBJ2-3	TGTGCCAGCAGCTCTAATCTACGCACAGATACGCAGTATTTT	CASSSNLRTDTQYF
TRBV5-1	-	-	TRBJ2-7	TGCGCCAGCAGTCCCGGGTCACTAAACTACGAGCAGTACTTC	CASSPGSLNYEQYF
TRBV25-1	once	-	TRBJ1-2	TGTGCCAGCAGGGACTCAGACGGAAACTATGGCTACACCTTC	CASRDSDGNYGYTF
TRBV5-4	-	TRBD2	TRBJ2-1	TGTGCCAGCAGCCGCGGACTAGCGGGAGGGCCCGATGAGCAGTTCTTC	CASSRGLAGGPDEQFF
TRBV30	-	-	TRBJ1-1	TGTGCCTGGAGTGTTAAAAAGGGATTCACTGAAGCTTTCTTT	CAWSVKKGFTEAFF
TRBV30	-	-	TRBJ1-5	TGTGCCTGGACCCTGGGGCCGAATCAGCCCCAGCATTTT	CAWTLGPNQPQHF
TRBV5-6	once	-	TRBJ1-2	TGTGCCAGCAGCTACTGGACCAGGAATGGCTACACCTTC	CASSYWTRNGYTF
TRBV2	-	TRBD2	TRBJ2-5	TGTGCCAGCAGTGAAGGGGGACTAGGACAAGAGACCCAGTACTTC	CASSEGGLGQETQYF
TRBV10-1	-	TRBD1	TRBJ2-7	TGCGCCAGCAGCGGGACAGCCGTCTCCTACGAGCAGTACTTC	CASSGTAVSYEQYF